The 32 T cell receptor beta chains in this list originate from one sample, sequenced in a study of blood T cell repertoires in COVID-19 (dated by TCRdb to 2018 to 2020). Library method: the immunoSEQ multiplex PCR assay. TCRdb carries this immuneACCESS record with in-frame sequences only. Its versions omit some clonotypes, under half of them owing to an unresolved V gene in the studies checked, with the rest unexplained. The sample yields 200,000 to 250,000 clones; over 75% were counted once. Together, the top ten hold approximately 3.1% of the sample. The sequenced material came from PBMCs or T cells enriched from blood (not recorded which). The receptors stem from a woman in her sixties or seventies who had recovered from COVID-19.

This clone has a handful of counts. This chain joins TRBV7-9 and TRBJ2-1; D gene ambiguous. Germline V lookup: CDR1 SEHNR, CDR2 FQNEAQ (reference sequence). The CDR3 sequence is 12 residues long. V was clipped by 3 bases and J by 2 bases, with 2 bases between them. The CDR3 DNA is TGTGCCAGCAGCTTTACCTACAATGAGCAGTTCTTC. Translated, it gives CASSFTYNEQFF.

The rearrangement links TRBV5-4 to TRBJ2-7, with TRBD1 matching over 9 bases. The length of the CDR3 is 15 residues. Germline V lookup: CDR1 SGHNT, CDR2 YYREEE (reference sequence). J lost 3 bases, V lost 4 bases, and 8 bases had no gene match. The CDR3 DNA follows: TGTGCCAGCAGCATCAGGGACAGGGCCAACTACGAGCAGTACTTC. This encodes CASSIRDRANYEQYF.

V and J are TRBV4-1 and TRBJ1-6, with 9 nucleotides matching TRBD1. CDR1 MGHRA and CDR2 YSYEKL come from the germline V gene. The CDR3 sequence is 19 residues long. V was pared by 2 bases and J by 3 bases, with 11 bases of the junction left unmatched. The CDR3 DNA follows: TGCGCCAGCAGCCAATACCAAAACGCGGGACAGGGCTATAATTCACCCCTCCACTTT. It translates to CASSQYQNAGQGYNSPLHF.

The chain is built from TRBV11-2 and TRBJ2-3; 8 nucleotides line up with TRBD2. This CDR3 has 17 residues. Germline-derived CDR1 and CDR2 are SGHAT and FQNNGV. The V and J ends lost 2 bases and 2 bases, in that order; junction bases with no gene match: 9. CDR3 sequence (DNA): TGTGCCAGCAGCTTACTTCTGTTACTAGCGGTCACAGATACGCAGTATTTT. This encodes CASSLLLLLAVTDTQYF.

The chain has TRBV2 and TRBJ2-7, with 9 bases lining up with TRBD1. CDR3 size: 13 residues. The V segment lost 10 bases and the J segment 4 bases; nucleotides outside the gene matches: 8. Per germline, CDR1 SNHLY and CDR2 FYNNEI. The CDR3 DNA sequence: TGTGCCACGCGGACAGGGGTAGTTTACGAGCAGTACTTC. This encodes CATRTGVVYEQYF. Full variable domain (rest looked up from reference TRBV2 and TRBJ2-7): EPEVTQTPSHQVTQMGQEVILRCVPISNHLYFYWYRQILGQKVEFLVSFYNNEISEKSEIFDDQFSVERPDGSNFTLKIRSTKLEDSAMYFCATRTGVVYEQYFGPGTRLTVT.

CDR3 DNA sequence: TGTGCCAGCAATCTACAGGGTGAGGGAACTGAAGCTTTCTTT. This sequence encodes CASNLQGEGTEAFF. The chain links TRBV27 to TRBJ1-1; tentatively, D is TRBD1 (6 bases). Between the trimmed V and J ends, which lost 7 bases and 5 bases, there was a span of 17 bases. The CDR3 covers 14 residues. Germline V lookup: CDR1 MNHEY, CDR2 SMNVEV (reference sequence).

This clone has a handful of counts. The chain combines TRBV3-1 (or the pseudogene TRBV3-2) with TRBJ1-6, with a possible D match to TRBD1 (6 bases). Germline V gives CDR1 LGHDT, CDR2 YNNKEL (reference sequence). Trimming shortened V by 1 base and J by 8 bases, and 18 bases separated the two germline ends. The CDR3 is 17 amino acids. The CDR3 protein is CASSQVIARTAYSPLHF. CDR3 DNA sequence: TGTGCCAGCAGCCAAGTAATCGCCAGGACAGCATATTCACCCCTCCACTTT.

The V and J genes are TRBV7-8 and TRBJ2-1; a weak D match, TRBD1 (6 bases). Trimming took 1 base from V and 10 from J, leaving 14 bases between them. CDR1 is SGHVS, CDR2 FQNEAQ, per germline. The CDR3 covers 14 residues. The CDR3 sequence is CASSLGPGAFEQFF. The CDR3 nucleotides read TGTGCCAGCAGCTTAGGACCAGGGGCTTTCGAGCAGTTCTTC.

V usage is TRBV6-6 and J usage is TRBJ2-1, with 15 bases lining up with TRBD2. The CDR3 is 16 residues long. Per the germline V gene, CDR1 is MNHNY and CDR2 is SVGAGI (reference sequence). The V gene end was trimmed by 2 bases and the J gene end by 8 bases; junction bases not matched to a gene: 4. The CDR3 sequence is CASSYARTSGGDEQFF. CDR3 DNA sequence: TGTGCCAGCAGTTACGCAAGGACTAGCGGGGGGGATGAGCAGTTCTTC.

The table lists this clone with a few counts. The V gene is TRBV7-6, the J gene TRBJ2-1; the match to TRBD2 covers 10 bases. CDR3 length: 15 amino acids. With V trimmed by 4 bases and J by 6 bases, 6 bases remained unmatched. In germline, CDR1 is SGHVS, CDR2 FNYEAQ. The CDR3 bases are TGTGCCAGCAGCTCACAGCTAGCGGGGGCCAATGAGCAGTTCTTC. Translated: CASSSQLAGANEQFF.

The chain is built from TRBV24-1 and TRBJ2-2; D is perhaps TRBD1 (6 bases). The germline V gene encodes CDR1 KGHDR and CDR2 SFDVKD. Trimming took 7 bases from V and 1 from J, leaving 9 bases between them. CDR3 length: 14 amino acids. CDR3 sequence: CATRSQGNTGELFF. In DNA, the CDR3 is TGTGCCACCAGATCACAGGGGAACACCGGGGAGCTGTTTTTT.

The genes are TRBV7-9 and TRBJ1-1, with no clear D. CDR1 and CDR2 (germline): SEHNR, FQNEAQ (reference sequence). The V and J ends lost 5 bases and 7 bases respectively, with 14 bases between them. CDR3 length: 13 residues. Here the CDR3 DNA reads TGTGCCAGCAGCCCCGCAGGAGGCGGTGAAGCTTTCTTT. Its translation is CASSPAGGGEAFF.

This sequence joins TRBV18 and TRBJ2-3; 9 nucleotides match TRBD2. The CDR3 loop spans 17 amino acids. The germline V gene encodes CDR1 KGHSH and CDR2 LQKENI. The ends lost 3 bases at V and 6 bases at J; junction bases unmatched: 13. This CDR3 is CASSPREIAGARDTQYF. The CDR3 DNA reads TGTGCCAGCTCACCGAGGGAAATAGCGGGGGCCCGGGATACGCAGTATTTT.

The rearrangement uses TRBV29-1 and TRBJ1-2; 9 bases are a match to TRBD1. V lost 6 bases, J lost 8 bases, and 13 bases stayed unmatched. Germline V gene sequence: CDR1 SQVTM, CDR2 ANQGSEA. The CDR3 loop spans 14 amino acids. CDR3 in amino acids: CSVETTGGKRGYTF. CDR3 in DNA: TGCAGCGTCGAAACGACAGGGGGAAAAAGAGGCTACACCTTC.

This chain uses TRBV11-3 with TRBJ1-1; TRBD1 matches at 7 bases. Trimming cost V 5 bases and J 5 bases; bases outside gene matches: 8. The V gene's germline CDR1 is SGHNT and CDR2 YENEEA. This CDR3 comprises 14 residues. CDR3 bases: TGTGCCAGCAGCAAGCAGGGGGTGGGAACTGAAGCTTTCTTT. Its translation is CASSKQGVGTEAFF.

The rearrangement links TRBV27 to TRBJ1-5, with no clear D. The germline V gene encodes CDR1 MNHEY and CDR2 SMNVEV (reference sequence). Trimming cost V 5 bases and J 0 bases, with 11 bases left between them. CDR3 length equals 15 residues. CDR3 sequence reads: CASSKQTDSNQPQHF. CDR3 DNA sequence: TGTGCCAGCAGTAAACAGACGGATAGCAATCAGCCCCAGCATTTT.

The V and J genes are TRBV23-1 and TRBJ2-7; no definite D call. TRBV23-1 is labeled an ORF, and its function is uncertain. V was trimmed by 2 bases and J by 0 bases, leaving 14 bases between them. CDR3 length equals 16 residues. The CDR3 protein is CASSQPFGRNSYEQYF. CDR3 bases: TGCGCCAGCAGTCAACCCTTTGGCCGCAACTCCTACGAGCAGTACTTC.

V gene TRBV6-5 combines with J gene TRBJ1-3, with D perhaps matching TRBD1 (6 bases). The germline V gene encodes CDR1 MNHEY and CDR2 SVGAGI. CDR3 size: 15 residues. V lost 8 bases and J 0 bases, leaving 14 bases between the germline ends. This CDR3 reads CASGQQGSSGNTIYF. The CDR3 region has the DNA TGTGCCAGCGGTCAACAGGGTTCCTCTGGAAACACCATATATTTT.

This clone was seen just once. The V gene is TRBV5-4, the J gene TRBJ2-5; TRBD1 agrees at 12 bases. J lost 4 bases, V lost 4 bases, and 5 bases had no gene match. This CDR3 contains 15 residues. Germline V gene lookup returns CDR1 SGHNT and CDR2 YYREEE (reference sequence). Here the CDR3 reads CASSQGTGGGETQYF. The CDR3 DNA reads TGTGCCAGCAGCCAGGGGACAGGGGGCGGAGAGACCCAGTACTTC.

The CDR3 nucleotides read TGTGCCACCAGTGACCCCACTAAAGGAGCGGAGACCCAGTACTTC. Residues: CATSDPTKGAETQYF. The chain links TRBV24-1 to TRBJ2-5; D is ambiguous. V gave up 4 bases and J gave up 5 bases, with 16 bases separating them. The CDR3 loop spans 15 amino acids. Looked up from germline, CDR1 is KGHDR and CDR2 is SFDVKD.

The chain's CDR3 is CASSFQDTDYTF. Here the CDR3 DNA reads TGTGCCAGCAGTTTCCAAGACACTGATTACACCTTC. The gene calls are TRBV12-3 or TRBV12-4 and TRBJ1-2, with D unresolved. V lost 3 bases to trimming and J lost 11 bases, with 13 bases between them. The CDR3 is made up of 12 amino acids.

This clone has only a few counts. This chain links TRBV2 with TRBJ2-5; 10 bases line up with TRBD2. The germline gives CDR1 SNHLY, CDR2 FYNNEI. With V trimmed by 6 bases and J by 2 bases, 6 bases remained unmatched. CDR3 length: 15 amino acids. This chain's CDR3 is CASSQGLARQETQYF. CDR3 bases: TGTGCCAGCAGCCAGGGACTAGCGCGTCAAGAGACCCAGTACTTC.

This chain connects TRBV5-5 to TRBJ2-7; 10 bases align to TRBD1. Germline V gene data show CDR1 as SGHKS and CDR2 as YYEKEE (reference sequence). This CDR3 spans 17 amino acids. V shed 4 bases, J shed 5 bases, and the junction held 15 bases outside the gene matches. This CDR3 is CASSPRVVGTGVDEQYF. DNA for the CDR3: TGTGCCAGCAGCCCAAGGGTCGTGGGGACAGGGGTGGACGAGCAGTACTTC.

This clone was seen a single time. The rearrangement joins TRBV4-3 to TRBJ1-3, with TRBD1 matching 9 bases. Unmatched junction bases numbered 16, after V lost 0 bases and J lost 4 bases. The CDR3 is made up of 20 amino acids. Germline V gene sequence: CDR1 LGHNA, CDR2 YSLEER. DNA of the CDR3: TGCGCCAGCAGCCAAGATTCTCAAACCCAATCCGGGACAGGGGGAAACACCATATATTTT. Its protein is CASSQDSQTQSGTGGNTIYF.

The genes are TRBV3-1 (or the pseudogene TRBV3-2) and TRBJ2-5; TRBD2 agrees at 9 bases. The length of the CDR3 is 14 residues. The germline V gene encodes CDR1 LGHDT and CDR2 YNNKEL (reference sequence). J gave up 9 bases and V 4 bases, and 9 bases lay outside the gene matches. The CDR3 sequence is CASSPRSGGMSQYF. The CDR3 DNA is TGTGCCAGCAGCCCCCGGAGCGGGGGGATGTCCCAGTACTTC.

V gene TRBV7-2 combines with J gene TRBJ1-2, with 7 bases matching TRBD1. Germline trimming cut 8 bases from V and 6 bases from J; bases unmatched to any gene: 12. The germline CDR1 and CDR2 sequences are SGHTA and FQGNSA. The CDR3 has 14 amino acids. The CDR3 sequence is CASRSGGGEDGYTF. Here the CDR3 DNA reads TGTGCCAGCCGCAGCGGAGGGGGCGAAGATGGCTACACCTTC.

This clone was picked up one time. This chain uses TRBV20-1 with TRBJ2-7; TRBD2 matches 7 bases. The CDR3 is 14 amino acids. Germline CDR1 reads DFQATT; CDR2 reads SNEGSKA (reference sequence). V shed 3 bases, J shed 0 bases, and the junction held 5 bases outside the gene matches. The CDR3, as DNA: TGCAGTGCTAGTATAGCGGGCCTCTCCTACGAGCAGTACTTC. As protein: CSASIAGLSYEQYF.

V and J are TRBV18 and TRBJ1-5; 7 bases are a match to TRBD1. The CDR3 spans 14 residues. Per germline, CDR1 KGHSH and CDR2 LQKENI. The trim removed 5 bases at V and 1 base at J, leaving 2 bases unmatched. The CDR3 spells CASSEQGSNQPQHF. The CDR3 nucleotides read TGTGCCAGCTCAGAACAGGGGAGCAATCAGCCCCAGCATTTT.

The count of this clone is one. This chain joins TRBV16 and TRBJ2-1; possible D gene TRBD1, 5 bases. Germline V gene data show CDR1 as KGHSY and CDR2 as FQNENV. Trimming took off 4 bases at V and 7 bases at J, with 20 bases between the two ends. This CDR3 is 16 amino acids long. The CDR3 region is CASSPSRGRASNEQFF. The CDR3 DNA reads TGTGCCAGCAGCCCCTCAAGGGGCAGGGCTTCTAATGAGCAGTTCTTC.

This chain connects TRBV4-3 to TRBJ1-6; no clear D. The CDR3 contains 14 residues. CDR1 is LGHNA, CDR2 YSLEER, per germline. V lost 1 base and J 13 bases, leaving 14 bases between the germline ends. For the CDR3, the DNA is TGCGCCAGCAGCCAAGGAGCGAAGGATGGTCCCCTCCACTTT. This encodes CASSQGAKDGPLHF.

Worth noting for this clone: The junction does not match germline at one end; this may be a read error. This chain links TRBV20-1 with TRBJ2-1, with 7 bases lining up with TRBD2. This CDR3 comprises 15 residues. The V gene's germline CDR1 is DFQATT and CDR2 SNEGSKA (reference sequence). DNA for the CDR3: TGCAGTGCTAGTCCCACTAGCGCGTCCTACATTGAGCAGTTCTTC. As protein: CSASPTSASYIEQFF.

CDR3 nucleotides: TGTGCCAGCAGTCCAAGACAGGGTGCTGGCTACACCTTC. It yields the protein CASSPRQGAGYTF. The chain carries TRBV28 and TRBJ1-2, with 7 bases lining up with TRBD1. CDR3 length: 13 residues. Germline CDR1 MDHEN, CDR2 SYDVKM. J gave up 7 bases and V 5 bases, and 7 bases lay outside the gene matches.